These 8 T cell receptor beta chains came from one sample sequenced in a study of control samples from healthy donors and cancer patients. Sequencing was performed with immunoSEQ multiplex PCR; in TCRdb, only in-frame clones are kept and a portion is missing. The repertoire holds about 84,000 clones, 80% to 90% seen once, with 11% in the top ten. Sequencing input: PBMCs. Every receptor here comes from a man between 60 and 75 years old with head and neck cancer.

The J gene is TRBJ2-3, the V gene TRBV29-1, with D tentatively TRBD2 (5 bases). Deletions cut 0 bases from V and 4 bases from J, with 8 bases between. This CDR3 has 13 amino acids. Germline V lookup: CDR1 SQVTM, CDR2 ANQGSEA. The CDR3 region is CSVEDQRADTQYF. The CDR3 DNA sequence: TGCAGCGTTGAAGATCAGAGGGCAGATACGCAGTATTTT.

The V call is TRBV7-8, the J call TRBJ2-1; 14 bases match TRBD2. Germline lookup yields CDR1 SGHVS and CDR2 FQNEAQ. With 5 bases clipped from V and 0 bases from J, the junction kept 12 bases outside the gene matches. The CDR3 spans 20 residues. The CDR3 DNA sequence: TGTGCCAGCAGCCCGACGGGACTAGCGGGGGCAACCCGCTCCTACAATGAGCAGTTCTTC. This codes for CASSPTGLAGATRSYNEQFF.

The V and J genes are TRBV6-5 and TRBJ2-5; 8 nucleotides line up with TRBD1. The V segment lost 7 bases and the J segment 2 bases; nucleotides outside the gene matches: 3. CDR1 is MNHEY and CDR2 is SVGAGI in the germline V gene. This CDR3 region has 13 residues. The CDR3 protein is CASTWTGQETQYF. The DNA of the CDR3 is TGTGCCAGCACCTGGACAGGGCAAGAGACCCAGTACTTC.

The V call is TRBV21-1, the J call TRBJ2-7; the table's D call of TRBD2 was not tested on the DNA. TRBV21-1 is noted as a pseudogene. The CDR3 extends over 17 amino acids. CDR3 DNA: TGTGCCAGCAGCAAAGGCCCCGGCCTAGCGGCTGACTACGAGCAGTACTTC. Its translation: CASSKGPGLAADYEQYF.

This clone appeared a few times. The chain couples TRBV23-1 to TRBJ1-4; 7 bases align to TRBD1. TRBV23-1 is annotated as an ORF whose role is uncertain. V shed 2 bases and J 8 bases; nucleotides not matched to a gene: 8. This CDR3 comprises 15 residues. CDR3 amino acids: CASSQPNRGGEKLFF. CDR3 bases: TGCGCCAGCAGTCAACCTAACAGGGGAGGGGAAAAACTGTTTTTT.

This clone was recorded only once. This chain joins TRBV7-9 and TRBJ1-5, with D possibly TRBD1 on 5 matching bases. The germline V gene encodes CDR1 SEHNR and CDR2 FQNEAQ (reference sequence). The CDR3 is 14 residues long. Trimming pared 1 base from V and 2 bases from J, leaving 6 bases between. The CDR3 DNA sequence: TGTGCCAGCAGCTTAGGGGGCGGCAATCAGCCCCAGCATTTT. It codes for CASSLGGGNQPQHF.

The count of this clone is one. V and J are TRBV6-2 or TRBV6-3 and TRBJ2-1; 7 bases agree with TRBD2. This CDR3 is built from 15 residues. With V trimmed by 3 bases and J by 2 bases, 4 bases remained unmatched. The V gene's germline CDR1 is MNHEY and CDR2 SVGEGT. CDR3 region: CASSYRAGAYNEQFF. CDR3 in DNA: TGTGCCAGCAGTTATCGGGCGGGGGCCTACAATGAGCAGTTCTTC.

The CDR3: CAWSVGSTDTQYF. The CDR3 DNA follows: TGTGCCTGGAGTGTCGGGAGCACAGATACGCAGTATTTT. V gene TRBV30 combines with J gene TRBJ2-3, with D unresolved. CDR3 size: 13 residues. V lost 0 bases and J lost 0, with 4 bases in between. The V gene's germline CDR1 is GTSNPN and CDR2 SVGIG (reference sequence).